The rows below give T cell receptor beta chains drawn from one sample of a study of T cells in localized non-small cell lung cancer. Measured with immunoSEQ multiplex PCR; TCRdb has only the in-frame clones, and not every one. The sample yields under 35,000 clones, more than 85% seen once. Material: peripheral blood, obtained before any cancer treatment. Receptor source: a female donor older than 55 with stage I lung adenocarcinoma. Each CDR3 is given with its conserved first and last residue. D genes are given only for firm matches. Size is omitted from some rows. Given values are once, few, many or a class for expanded clones.

clone_size j_call d_call v_call cdr3_nt cdr3_aa
once TRBJ2-7 - TRBV11-3 TGTGCCAGCAGCTCGCAGGGCTACGAGCAGTACTTC CASSSQGYEQYF
- TRBJ2-7 - TRBV6-4 TGTGCCAGCAGGGGGACCCGCCGCACCTACGAGCAGTACTTC CASRGTRRTYEQYF
- TRBJ1-2 - TRBV18 TGTGCCAGCTCCCCTCGGGGCGACTATGGCTACACCTTC CASSPRGDYGYTF
- TRBJ2-5 - TRBV9 TGTGCCAGCAGCCCGAGCCCAGTTACTCAAGAGACCCAGTACTTC CASSPSPVTQETQYF
- TRBJ2-1 - TRBV5-4 TGTGCCAGCAGCTTGGATAGGGGTGGTGAGCAGTTCTTC CASSLDRGGEQFF
- TRBJ1-1 - TRBV28 TGTGCCAGCAGTTTGATAATGACTGAAGCTTTCTTT CASSLIMTEAFF
once TRBJ1-1 - TRBV21-1 TGTGCCAGCAGCAAAGGTAGGGGGGTGGCGAACACTGAAGCTTTCTTT CASSKGRGVANTEAFF
- TRBJ2-3 - TRBV19 TGTGCCAGTAGTATGGCAGGGGAGTCTAGCACAGATACGCAGTATTTT CASSMAGESSTDTQYF
once TRBJ1-5 - TRBV7-5 TGTGCCAGAAGCCGTTCCGACAGAGATAATAGCAATCAGCCCCAGCATTTT CARSRSDRDNSNQPQHF
once TRBJ2-1 - TRBV5-1 TGCGCCAGCAGCTTGGGTACGGTAAACAATGAGCAGTTCTTC CASSLGTVNNEQFF
- TRBJ2-7 - TRBV19 TGTGCCAGTAGTATCCGGGAGGGGGCGAGCGAGCAGTACTTC CASSIREGASEQYF
few TRBJ2-3 - TRBV7-2 TGTGCCAGCAGCTTAGTGGGCGGGGATACGCAGTATTTT CASSLVGGDTQYF
- TRBJ2-7 - TRBV5-1 TGCGCCAGCAGCTTGGGACAGGAAACCTACGAGCAGTACTTC CASSLGQETYEQYF
- TRBJ1-5 TRBD1 TRBV7-9 TGTGCCAGCAGCTTAGGGGACAGGCAGCCCCAGCATTTT CASSLGDRQPQHF
few TRBJ2-2 TRBD2 TRBV19 TGTGCCAGTATCGGGGGGAGCCTGGGATCCGGGGAGCTGTTTTTT CASIGGSLGSGELFF
- TRBJ1-3 - TRBV28 TGTGCCAGCAGTCTCGATTCATTTTTCACCATATATTTT CASSLDSFFTIYF
once TRBJ2-7 - TRBV5-4 TGTGCCAGCAGCTTATACTACGAGCAGTACTTC CASSLYYEQYF
- TRBJ2-2 - TRBV5-1 TGCGCCAGCAGCTTGACTCATACCTCCGGGGAGCTGTTTTTT CASSLTHTSGELFF
few TRBJ2-7 - TRBV10-1 TGCGCCAGCAGTGGTCAGCGTGCTTCCGAGCAGTACTTC CASSGQRASEQYF
- TRBJ2-6 - TRBV28 TGTGCCAGCACCTTCCAAACCGGTGGGGCCAACGTCCTGACTTTC CASTFQTGGANVLTF
once TRBJ2-7 - TRBV6-6 TGTGCCAGCAGTTACAACAGGGCGACCTACGAGCAGTACTTC CASSYNRATYEQYF
- TRBJ2-1 - TRBV5-1 TGCGCCAGCAGCCCGTTGGGCCCGGGTGAGCAGTTCTTC CASSPLGPGEQFF
- TRBJ1-1 - TRBV14 TGTGCCAGCAGCCCTCTCGGGCAGCAGAACACTGAAGCTTTCTTT CASSPLGQQNTEAFF
- TRBJ2-7 - TRBV7-2 TGTGCCAGCAGCCAGGGACCGCAGTACGAGCAGTACTTC CASSQGPQYEQYF
- TRBJ1-4 - TRBV18 TGTGCCAGCTCACCCACCACGATACGAGAAAAACTGTTTTTT CASSPTTIREKLFF
- TRBJ2-5 - TRBV11-1 TGTGCCAGCAGCCTAAGTGAGGGGCAAGAGACCCAGTACTTC CASSLSEGQETQYF
- TRBJ1-2 - TRBV5-1 TGCGCCAGCAGCACTCTCCGGGACCGTAGGAATGACTACACCTTC CASSTLRDRRNDYTF
- TRBJ2-2 - TRBV19 TGTGCCAGTATTCCAACGACACGCGTGGACACCGGGGAGCTGTTTTTT CASIPTTRVDTGELFF
- TRBJ1-1 - TRBV20-1 TGCAGTGCTACCCGGGGGCTGAGCGCTTTCTTT CSATRGLSAFF
- TRBJ1-4 - TRBV2 TGTGCCATCCTGGGGATGGGGAGTGAAAAACTGTTTTTT CAILGMGSEKLFF
- TRBJ1-3 TRBD1 TRBV7-9 TGTGCCAGCAGCCACGACAGGGGAGCTGGAAACACCATATATTTT CASSHDRGAGNTIYF
- TRBJ1-2 - TRBV21-1 TGTGCCAGCAGCAAGGACTATGGCTACACCTTC CASSKDYGYTF
- TRBJ1-1 - TRBV19 TGTGCCAGTAGGGGCCCTTTGGCACAAGTAATGAACACTGAAGCTTTCTTT CASRGPLAQVMNTEAFF
- TRBJ2-7 - TRBV4-1 TGCGCCAGCAGCCAAGTATCGATCGGAACCTACGAGCAGTACTTC CASSQVSIGTYEQYF
- TRBJ2-7 - TRBV5-1 TGCGCCAGCAGCTTGGATCCTGACAGAACCTACGAGCAGTACTTC CASSLDPDRTYEQYF
- TRBJ2-5 TRBD1 TRBV19 TGTGCCAGTAGCAGACAGGGACGGGAGACCCAGTACTTC CASSRQGRETQYF
- TRBJ2-1 TRBD2 TRBV7-9 TGTGCCAGCAGCTTGACTAGCGACAACAATGAGCAGTTCTTC CASSLTSDNNEQFF
- TRBJ2-2 - TRBV14 TGTGCCAGCAGCCTCATCGGACAGAACACCGGGGAGCTGTTTTTT CASSLIGQNTGELFF
- TRBJ1-3 - TRBV7-2 TGTGCCAGCAGCTTAGAGACCGGGGGCTCTGGAAACACCATATATTTT CASSLETGGSGNTIYF
once TRBJ2-2 - TRBV6-6 TGTGCCAGCAGTTATGCAGCAGCCGGGGAGCTGTTTTTT CASSYAAAGELFF
few TRBJ1-4 - TRBV28 TGTGCCAGCAGTGGCGACAGGTTGAGTAAACTGTTTTTT CASSGDRLSKLFF